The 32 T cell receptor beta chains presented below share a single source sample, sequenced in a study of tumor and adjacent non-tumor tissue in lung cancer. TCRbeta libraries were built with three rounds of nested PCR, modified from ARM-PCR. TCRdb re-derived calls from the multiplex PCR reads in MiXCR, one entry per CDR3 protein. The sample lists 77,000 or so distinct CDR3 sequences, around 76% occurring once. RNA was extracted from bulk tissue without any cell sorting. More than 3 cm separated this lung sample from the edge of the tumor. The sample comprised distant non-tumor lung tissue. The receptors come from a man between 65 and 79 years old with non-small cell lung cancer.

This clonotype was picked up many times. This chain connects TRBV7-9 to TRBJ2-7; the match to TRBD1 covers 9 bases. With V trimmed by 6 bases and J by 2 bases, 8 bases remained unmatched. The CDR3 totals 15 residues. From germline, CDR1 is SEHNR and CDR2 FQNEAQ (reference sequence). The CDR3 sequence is CASSSNRDRAYEQYF. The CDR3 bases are TGTGCCAGCAGTTCCAACCGGGACAGGGCCTACGAGCAGTACTTC.

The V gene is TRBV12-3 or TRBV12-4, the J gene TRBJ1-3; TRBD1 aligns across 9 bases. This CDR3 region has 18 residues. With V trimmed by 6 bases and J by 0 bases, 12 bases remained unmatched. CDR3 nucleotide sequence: TGTGCCAGCAGACGTACCGGGACAGGGATTGGCTCTGGAAACACCATATATTTT. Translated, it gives CASRRTGTGIGSGNTIYF.

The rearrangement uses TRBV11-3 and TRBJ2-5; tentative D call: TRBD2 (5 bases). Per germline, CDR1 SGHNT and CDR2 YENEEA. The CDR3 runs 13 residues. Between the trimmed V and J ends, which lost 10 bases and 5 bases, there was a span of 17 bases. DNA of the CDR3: TGTGCCATCAGTAATAGCGAGAAGGAGACCCAGTACTTC. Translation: CAISNSEKETQYF.

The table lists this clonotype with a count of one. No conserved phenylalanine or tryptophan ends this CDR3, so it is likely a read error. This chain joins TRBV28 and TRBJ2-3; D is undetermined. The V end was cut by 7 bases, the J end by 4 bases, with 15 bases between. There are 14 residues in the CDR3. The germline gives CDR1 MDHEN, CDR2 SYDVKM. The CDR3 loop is CASIFPPLADTQYS. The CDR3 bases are TGTGCCAGCATTTTCCCCCCGCTAGCAGATACGCAGTATTCT.

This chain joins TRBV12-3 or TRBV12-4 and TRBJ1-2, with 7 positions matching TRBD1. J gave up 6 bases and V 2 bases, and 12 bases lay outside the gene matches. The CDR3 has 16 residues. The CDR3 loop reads CASSLLRTGWNHGYTF. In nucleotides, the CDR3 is TGTGCCAGCAGTTTACTAAGGACAGGTTGGAACCATGGCTACACCTTC.

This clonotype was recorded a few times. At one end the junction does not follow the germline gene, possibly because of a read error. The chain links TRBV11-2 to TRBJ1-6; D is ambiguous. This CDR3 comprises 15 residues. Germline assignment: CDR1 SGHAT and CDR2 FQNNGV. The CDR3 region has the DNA TGTGCCAGCAGTGCAAGGACGGATGGGAATTTACCCCTCCACTTT. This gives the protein CASSARTDGNLPLHF.

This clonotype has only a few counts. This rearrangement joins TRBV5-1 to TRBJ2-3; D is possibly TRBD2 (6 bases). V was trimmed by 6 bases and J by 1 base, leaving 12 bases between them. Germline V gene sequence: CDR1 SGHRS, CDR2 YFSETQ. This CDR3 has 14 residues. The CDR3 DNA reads TGCGCCAGCATCAGGACTACAGGCACAGATACGCAGTATTTT. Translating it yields CASIRTTGTDTQYF.

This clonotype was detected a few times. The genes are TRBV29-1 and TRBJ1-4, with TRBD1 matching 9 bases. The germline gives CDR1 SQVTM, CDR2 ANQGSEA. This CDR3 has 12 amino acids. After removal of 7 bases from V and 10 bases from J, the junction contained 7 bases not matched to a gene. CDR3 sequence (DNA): TGCAGCGGTTCTCCGGGACAGGGAAAACTGTTTTTT. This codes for CSGSPGQGKLFF.

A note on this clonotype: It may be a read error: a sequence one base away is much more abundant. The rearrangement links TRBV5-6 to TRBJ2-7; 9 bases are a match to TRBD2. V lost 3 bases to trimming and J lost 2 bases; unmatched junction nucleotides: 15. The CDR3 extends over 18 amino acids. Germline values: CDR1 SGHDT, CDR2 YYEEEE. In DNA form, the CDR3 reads TGTGCCAGCAGCTCAAATCCCAAGGGACTAGCAGTCCCCTACGAGCAGTACTTC. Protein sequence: CASSSNPKGLAVPYEQYF.

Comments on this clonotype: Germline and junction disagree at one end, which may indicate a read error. Here the CDR3 DNA reads TGTGCCAGCAACCAAGTACAGTTGGGGGTAGCTAATGAAAAACTGGTTTTT. Translation: CASNQVQLGVANEKLVF. The chain employs TRBV4-2 and TRBJ1-4; D possibly corresponds to TRBD1 (5 bases). This CDR3 is 17 amino acids long. CDR1 LGHNA and CDR2 YNFKEQ come from the germline V gene.

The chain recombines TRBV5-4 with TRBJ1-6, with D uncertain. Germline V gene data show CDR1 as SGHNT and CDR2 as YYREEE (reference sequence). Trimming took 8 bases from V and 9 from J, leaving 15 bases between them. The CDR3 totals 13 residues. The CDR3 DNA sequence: TGTGCCAGAAGCCCCCCGGTAGGTTCACCCCTCCACTTT. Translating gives CARSPPVGSPLHF.

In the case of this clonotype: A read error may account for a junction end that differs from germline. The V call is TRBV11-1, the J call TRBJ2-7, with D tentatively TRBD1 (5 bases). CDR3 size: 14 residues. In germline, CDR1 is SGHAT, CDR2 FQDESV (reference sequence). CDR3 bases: TGTGTCAGCAGCTCCAGGGAAACGATCTACGAGCATTACTTC. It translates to CVSSSRETIYEHYF.

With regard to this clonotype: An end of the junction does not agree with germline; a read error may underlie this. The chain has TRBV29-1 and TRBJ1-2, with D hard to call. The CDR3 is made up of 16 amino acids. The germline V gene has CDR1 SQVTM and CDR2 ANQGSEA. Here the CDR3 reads CSIVPYQSSGGDGYIF. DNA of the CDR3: TGCAGCATTGTCCCTTATCAATCCTCGGGAGGAGATGGCTACATCTTC.

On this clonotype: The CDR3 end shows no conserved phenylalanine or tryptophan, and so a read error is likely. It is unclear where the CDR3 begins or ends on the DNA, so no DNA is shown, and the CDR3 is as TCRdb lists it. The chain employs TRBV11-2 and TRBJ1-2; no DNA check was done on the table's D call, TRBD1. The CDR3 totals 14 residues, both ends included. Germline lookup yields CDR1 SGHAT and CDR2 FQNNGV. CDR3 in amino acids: CASSVQGGDYDYTS.

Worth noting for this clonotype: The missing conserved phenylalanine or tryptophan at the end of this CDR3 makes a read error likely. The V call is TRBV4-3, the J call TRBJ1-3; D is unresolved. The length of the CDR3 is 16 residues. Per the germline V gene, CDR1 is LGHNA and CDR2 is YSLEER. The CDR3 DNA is TGCGCCAGCAGCCAAGCTACCGCGATCTCTGGAAGCACCATATATCTT. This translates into CASSQATAISGSTIYL.

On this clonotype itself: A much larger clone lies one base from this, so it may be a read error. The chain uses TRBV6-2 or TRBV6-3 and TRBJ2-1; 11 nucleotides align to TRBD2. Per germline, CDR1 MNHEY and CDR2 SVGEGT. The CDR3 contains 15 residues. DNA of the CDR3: TGTGCCAGCACGATAGCGGGAGGGGCAGCGGGTGAGCGGTTCTTC. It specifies CASTIAGGAAGERFF.

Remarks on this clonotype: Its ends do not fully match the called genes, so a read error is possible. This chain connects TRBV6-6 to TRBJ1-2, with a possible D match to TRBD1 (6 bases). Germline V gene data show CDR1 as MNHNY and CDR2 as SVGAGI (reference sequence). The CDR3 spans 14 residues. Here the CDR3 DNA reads TGTCCCAGCAGCCCTAGACAGGTCTCACGGCGATACATCTTC. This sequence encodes CPSSPRQVSRRYIF.

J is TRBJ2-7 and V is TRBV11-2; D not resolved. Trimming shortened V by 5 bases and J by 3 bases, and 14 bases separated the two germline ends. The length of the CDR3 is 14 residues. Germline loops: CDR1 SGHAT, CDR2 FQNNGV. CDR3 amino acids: CASSRVSISYEQYF. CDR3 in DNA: TGTGCCAGCAGCAGGGTCAGCATAAGCTACGAGCAGTACTTC.

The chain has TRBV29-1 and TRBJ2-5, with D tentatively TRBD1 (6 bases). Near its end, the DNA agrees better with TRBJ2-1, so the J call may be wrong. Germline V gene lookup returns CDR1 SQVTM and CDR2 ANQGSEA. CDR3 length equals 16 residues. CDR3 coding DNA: TGCAGGGCCAAGACCTACCTCCAGACAGGTCAAGAGACCCAGTTCTTC. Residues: CRAKTYLQTGQETQFF.

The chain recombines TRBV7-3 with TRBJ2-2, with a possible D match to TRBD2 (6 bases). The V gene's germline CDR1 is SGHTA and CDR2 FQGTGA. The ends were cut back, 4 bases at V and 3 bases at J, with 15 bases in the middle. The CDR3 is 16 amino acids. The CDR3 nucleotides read TGTGCCAGCAGCTCCGCGGTCGGGACTCACACCGGGGAGCTGTTTTTT. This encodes CASSSAVGTHTGELFF.

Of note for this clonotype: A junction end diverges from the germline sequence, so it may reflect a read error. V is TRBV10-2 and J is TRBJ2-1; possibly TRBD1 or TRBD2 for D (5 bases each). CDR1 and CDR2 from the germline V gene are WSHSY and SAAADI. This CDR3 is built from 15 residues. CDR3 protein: CSRRSPGPSSHEQFF. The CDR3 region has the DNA TGCTCCAGGAGATCCCCGGGACCCTCTTCTCATGAGCAGTTCTTC.

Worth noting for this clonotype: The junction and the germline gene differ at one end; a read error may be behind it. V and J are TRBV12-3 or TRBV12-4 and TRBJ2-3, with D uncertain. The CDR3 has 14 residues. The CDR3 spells CARSLDQPSSRQYF. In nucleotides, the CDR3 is TGTGCCAGGAGTTTGGACCAACCCAGTTCGAGGCAGTATTTT.

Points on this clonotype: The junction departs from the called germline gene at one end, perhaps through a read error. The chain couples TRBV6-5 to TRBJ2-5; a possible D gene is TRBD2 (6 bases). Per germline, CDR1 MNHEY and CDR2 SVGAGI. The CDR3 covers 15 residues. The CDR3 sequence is CPSSYQRGAQETQYF. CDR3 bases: TGTCCCAGCAGTTATCAGCGCGGGGCACAAGAGACCCAGTACTTC.

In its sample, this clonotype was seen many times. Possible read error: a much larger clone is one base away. CDR3 nucleotides: TGTGCCAGCGAGGGCGGAGGCACAGATACGCGGTATTTT. It specifies CASEGGGTDTRYF. The V gene is TRBV13, the J gene TRBJ2-3, with D maybe TRBD2 (5 bases). The germline CDR1 and CDR2 sequences are PRHDT and FYEKMQ (reference sequence). The CDR3 extends over 13 amino acids.

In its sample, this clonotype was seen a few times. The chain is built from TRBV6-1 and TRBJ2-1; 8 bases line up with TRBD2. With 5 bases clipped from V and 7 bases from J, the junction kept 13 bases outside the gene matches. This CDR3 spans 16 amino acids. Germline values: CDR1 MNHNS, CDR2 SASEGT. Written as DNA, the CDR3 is TGTGCCAGCAGTCCTATGATAGCGGGAAGGCATAATGAGCAGTTCTTC. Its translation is CASSPMIAGRHNEQFF.

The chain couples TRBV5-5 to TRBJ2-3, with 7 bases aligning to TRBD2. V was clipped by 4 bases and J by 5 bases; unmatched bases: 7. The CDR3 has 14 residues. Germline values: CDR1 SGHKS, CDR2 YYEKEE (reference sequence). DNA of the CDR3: TGTGCCAGCAGCCCTGTGGGAGGGGTAGATACGCAGTATTTT. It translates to CASSPVGGVDTQYF.

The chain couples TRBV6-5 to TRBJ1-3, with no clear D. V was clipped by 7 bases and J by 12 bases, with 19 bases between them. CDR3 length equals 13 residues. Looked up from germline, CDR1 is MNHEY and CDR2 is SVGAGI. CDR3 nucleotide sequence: TGTGCCAGCAAACTGGACTCTGGATACTTCATATATTTT. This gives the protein CASKLDSGYFIYF.

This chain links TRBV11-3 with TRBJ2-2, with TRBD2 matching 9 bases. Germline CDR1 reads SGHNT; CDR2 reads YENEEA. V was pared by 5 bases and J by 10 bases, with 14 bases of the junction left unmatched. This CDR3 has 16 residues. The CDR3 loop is CASSGRAVAGVAELFF. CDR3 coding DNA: TGTGCCAGCAGCGGCCGGGCGGTAGCGGGGGTTGCGGAGCTGTTTTTT.

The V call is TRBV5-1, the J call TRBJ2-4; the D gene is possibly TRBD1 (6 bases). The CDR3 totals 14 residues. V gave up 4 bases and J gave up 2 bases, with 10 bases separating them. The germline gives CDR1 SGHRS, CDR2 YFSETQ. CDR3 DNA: TGCGCCAGCAGCACTACAGGGACCAAAAACATTCAGTACTTC. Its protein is CASSTTGTKNIQYF.

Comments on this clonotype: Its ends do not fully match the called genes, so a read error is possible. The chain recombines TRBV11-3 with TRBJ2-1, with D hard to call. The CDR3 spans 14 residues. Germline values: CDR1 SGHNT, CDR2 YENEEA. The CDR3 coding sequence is TGTGCCAGCAACTCAGATCCCTCCTACGATGAGCAGTTCTTC. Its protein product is CASNSDPSYDEQFF. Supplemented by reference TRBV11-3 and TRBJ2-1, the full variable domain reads EAGVVQSPRYKIIEKKQPVAFWCNPISGHNTLYWYLQNLGQGPELLIRYENEEAVDDSQLPKDRFSAERLKGVDSTLKIQPAELGDSAVYLCASNSDPSYDEQFFGPGTRLTVL.

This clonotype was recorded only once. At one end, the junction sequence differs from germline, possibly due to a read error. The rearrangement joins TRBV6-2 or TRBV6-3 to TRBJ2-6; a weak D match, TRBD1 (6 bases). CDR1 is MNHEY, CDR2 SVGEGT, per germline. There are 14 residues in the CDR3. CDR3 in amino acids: CASNTGFGANVVTF. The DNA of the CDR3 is TGTGCCAGCAATACAGGGTTTGGAGCCAACGTCGTGACTTTC.

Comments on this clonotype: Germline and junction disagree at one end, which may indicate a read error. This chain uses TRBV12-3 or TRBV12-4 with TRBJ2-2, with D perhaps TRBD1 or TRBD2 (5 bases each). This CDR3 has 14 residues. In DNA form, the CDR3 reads TGTGCCAGCATTTTCCCCCGGGACGCCGGGAAGCTGTTTTTT. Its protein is CASIFPRDAGKLFF.